These 27 T cell receptor beta chains share one sample of origin, sequenced in a study of cytomegalovirus exposure and HLA in healthy donors. Sequenced by immunoSEQ multiplex PCR; TCRdb stores in-frame clones only, minus some. This table has about 220,000 clones, over 70% appearing once. The sequenced sample consisted of PBMCs. The origin of the receptors is a woman between 25 and 40 years old in good health and CMV-seropositive.

The chain combines TRBV4-2 with TRBJ2-5; no firm D call. The ends were cut back, 0 bases at V and 5 bases at J, with 10 bases in the middle. Germline assignment: CDR1 LGHNA and CDR2 YNFKEQ. The CDR3 is made up of 14 amino acids. The CDR3 protein is CASSQERDRETQYF. CDR3 DNA sequence: TGTGCCAGCAGCCAAGAAAGGGATCGGGAGACCCAGTACTTC.

This clone has just one count. The genes are TRBV4-1 and TRBJ2-3; D assignment may be TRBD1 or TRBD2 (5 bases each). V lost 5 bases and J lost 11, with 20 bases in between. Germline V gene sequence: CDR1 MGHRA, CDR2 YSYEKL. The CDR3 is 14 amino acids. The CDR3 sequence: CASSSKTTGTGQYF. CDR3 coding DNA: TGCGCCAGCAGCAGTAAAACTACCGGGACGGGGCAGTATTTT.

The chain joins TRBV7-8 to TRBJ1-2; D may be TRBD1 (6 bases). Germline CDR1 is SGHVS and CDR2 is FQNEAQ. CDR3 length equals 14 residues. V gave up 2 bases and J gave up 3 bases, with 10 bases separating them. The CDR3 region is CASSLYAGDYGYTF. The CDR3 nucleotides read TGTGCCAGCAGCTTATACGCAGGGGACTATGGCTACACCTTC.

The V call is TRBV5-1, the J call TRBJ2-7; the D gene is possibly TRBD1 (6 bases). The CDR3 extends over 16 amino acids. Germline values: CDR1 SGHRS, CDR2 YFSETQ. V lost 4 bases and J lost 5, with 22 bases in between. The CDR3 region has the DNA TGCGCCAGCAGCACTACCCCCGGGACAAGAGTAAACGAGCAGTACTTC. It translates to CASSTTPGTRVNEQYF.

This clone appeared once. This chain uses TRBV9 with TRBJ2-3; no clear D gene. The CDR3 contains 15 residues. CDR1 and CDR2 (germline): SGDLS, YYNGEE. V was trimmed by 2 bases and J by 0 bases, leaving 10 bases between them. The CDR3 DNA follows: TGTGCCAGCAGCGTGACGGGCGAGAGCACAGATACGCAGTATTTT. Translated: CASSVTGESTDTQYF.

The chain carries TRBV29-1 and TRBJ2-3; D is possibly TRBD2 (5 bases). Germline values: CDR1 SQVTM, CDR2 ANQGSEA. V lost 3 bases and J lost 1, with 8 bases in between. CDR3 length equals 13 residues. Written as DNA, the CDR3 is TGCAGCGTTGACAGCGGCCGCACAGATACGCAGTATTTT. Protein sequence: CSVDSGRTDTQYF.

The chain is built from TRBV11-2 and TRBJ1-1; 7 nucleotides agree with TRBD1. The CDR3 extends over 12 amino acids. J gave up 11 bases and V 2 bases, and 5 bases lay outside the gene matches. Germline-derived CDR1 and CDR2 are SGHAT and FQNNGV. CDR3 bases: TGTGCCAGCAGCTTAACAGGGGATGAGGCTTTCTTT. As protein: CASSLTGDEAFF.

The genes are TRBV28 and TRBJ1-2; possibly TRBD1 for D (5 bases). Looked up from germline, CDR1 is MDHEN and CDR2 is SYDVKM. The CDR3 extends over 13 amino acids. V dropped 1 base and J dropped 7 bases, with 10 bases sitting between them. The chain's CDR3 is CASSLSQGLGYTF. In DNA, the CDR3 is TGTGCCAGCAGTTTATCGCAGGGCCTTGGCTACACCTTC.

This clone was picked up one time. This chain links TRBV7-6 with TRBJ2-7; TRBD2 aligns across 8 bases. The CDR3 loop spans 14 amino acids. The trim removed 5 bases at V and 2 bases at J, leaving 5 bases unmatched. CDR1 SGHVS and CDR2 FNYEAQ come from the germline V gene. The CDR3 coding sequence is TGTGCCAGCAGCATGACTAGCGTTACCTACGAGCAGTACTTC. Its translation is CASSMTSVTYEQYF.

J is TRBJ1-4 and V is TRBV30; D may be TRBD1 (5 bases). Between the trimmed V and J ends, which lost 3 bases and 8 bases, there was a span of 19 bases. Germline CDR1 GTSNPN, CDR2 SVGIG (reference sequence). The CDR3 extends over 15 amino acids. Here the CDR3 DNA reads TGTGCCTGGAGCGACGTGACGGGGGTTTGGGAAAAACTGTTTTTT. Translated: CAWSDVTGVWEKLFF.

This chain joins TRBV28 and TRBJ2-5; D might be TRBD2 (5 bases). The V gene lost 2 bases and the J gene lost 3 bases, with 13 bases spanning the gap. Germline V gene data show CDR1 as MDHEN and CDR2 as SYDVKM. The CDR3 sequence is 15 residues long. The CDR3 spells CASSLDAVAKETQYF. In DNA form, the CDR3 reads TGTGCCAGCAGTTTAGACGCGGTAGCGAAAGAGACCCAGTACTTC.

This clone was seen more than once but under ten times. V gene TRBV5-5 combines with J gene TRBJ2-7, with 10 bases lining up with TRBD1. CDR3 length equals 15 residues. Germline-derived CDR1 and CDR2 are SGHKS and YYEKEE (reference sequence). The junction had 13 bases not matched to a gene; V was cut back by 3 bases and J by 10 bases. The chain's CDR3 is CASSWEGDRGSHQYF. CDR3 DNA sequence: TGTGCCAGCAGCTGGGAGGGGGACAGGGGATCACATCAGTACTTC.

This chain joins TRBV4-3 and TRBJ2-7, with D tentatively TRBD1 (5 bases). The ends were cut back, 4 bases at V and 5 bases at J, with 15 bases in the middle. CDR1 and CDR2 from the germline V gene are LGHNA and YSLEER. This CDR3 is built from 14 residues. In DNA, the CDR3 is TGCGCCAGCAGCCCCCGGATAGGGGCCCACGAGCAGTACTTC. Amino acid sequence: CASSPRIGAHEQYF.

J is TRBJ2-5 and V is TRBV29-1; perhaps TRBD1 as D (6 bases). The CDR3 has 13 amino acids. The germline V gene encodes CDR1 SQVTM and CDR2 ANQGSEA. Trimming took 4 bases from V and 2 from J, leaving 11 bases between them. The CDR3 region has the DNA TGCAGCGTTGCAAGGACAGCTCAAGAGACCCAGTACTTC. Its translation is CSVARTAQETQYF.

The rearrangement uses TRBV11-3 and TRBJ2-7; D is unresolved. The CDR3 is 14 amino acids. CDR1 is SGHNT, CDR2 YENEEA, per germline. The ends were cut back, 1 base at V and 2 bases at J, with 9 bases in the middle. CDR3: CASSLGAATYEQYF. In DNA form, the CDR3 reads TGTGCCAGCAGCTTAGGGGCGGCAACCTACGAGCAGTACTTC.

This clone was seen ten or more times. This chain joins TRBV29-1 and TRBJ1-2; 8 bases fit TRBD1. J was trimmed by 4 bases and V by 6 bases; bases with no gene match: 13. Germline CDR1 is SQVTM and CDR2 is ANQGSEA. The CDR3 has 15 residues. The chain's CDR3 is CSVDRTGTPPYGYTF. For the CDR3, the DNA is TGCAGCGTGGACAGGACAGGGACCCCACCCTATGGCTACACCTTC.

The chain uses TRBV13 and TRBJ2-1, with TRBD2 matching 7 bases. The CDR3 loop spans 17 amino acids. With V trimmed by 5 bases and J by 2 bases, 12 bases remained unmatched. In germline, CDR1 is PRHDT, CDR2 FYEKMQ (reference sequence). This CDR3 reads CASSRSGSGIAYNEQFF. The CDR3 coding sequence is TGTGCCAGCAGCCGAAGTGGGAGCGGGATCGCCTACAATGAGCAGTTCTTC.

The chain uses TRBV15 and TRBJ2-1, with D possibly being TRBD1 (6 bases). With 6 bases removed from V and 7 bases from J, the gap between germline ends came to 22 bases. The V gene's germline CDR1 is LNHNV and CDR2 YYDKDF (reference sequence). This CDR3 is 16 amino acids long. CDR3 nucleotides: TGTGCCACCAGTTTTTTGGGGGACACTGGGAAAAATGAGCAGTTCTTC. The encoded protein is CATSFLGDTGKNEQFF.

The chain has TRBV19 and TRBJ2-5; D unresolved. V shed 2 bases and J shed 1 base, with 5 bases lying between them. CDR1 and CDR2 (germline): LNHDA, SQIVND (reference sequence). The length of the CDR3 is 13 residues. The CDR3 here is CASSIQLQETQYF. The CDR3 bases are TGTGCCAGTAGTATACAACTCCAAGAGACCCAGTACTTC.

This chain links TRBV30 with TRBJ2-1; D may be TRBD1 (6 bases). In germline, CDR1 is GTSNPN, CDR2 SVGIG (reference sequence). The CDR3 has 12 residues. V was pared by 2 bases and J by 7 bases, with 9 bases between. CDR3 region: CAWSSQGNEQFF. Here the CDR3 DNA reads TGTGCCTGGAGTTCCCAGGGGAATGAGCAGTTCTTC.

A few counts support this clone. The genes are TRBV11-2 and TRBJ1-1; maybe TRBD1 (6 bases). The germline V gene has CDR1 SGHAT and CDR2 FQNNGV. Trimming left V 7 bases short and J 3 bases short, with 15 bases between. The CDR3 consists of 14 residues. This CDR3 is CASTTGRVDTEAFF. The CDR3 nucleotides are TGTGCCAGCACCACAGGGAGGGTCGACACTGAAGCTTTCTTT.

The V call is TRBV27, the J call TRBJ1-1; no clear D. The CDR3 covers 12 residues. The V gene's germline CDR1 is MNHEY and CDR2 SMNVEV (reference sequence). Trimming cost V 2 bases and J 4 bases, with 5 bases left between them. CDR3 sequence reads: CASSLTGTEAFF. The CDR3 nucleotides are TGTGCCAGCAGTTTAACGGGCACTGAAGCTTTCTTT.

V and J are TRBV5-1 and TRBJ1-2, with 7 bases lining up with TRBD1. Trimming at V came to 5 bases and at J to 0 bases, leaving 13 bases not matched to a gene. This CDR3 has 17 amino acids. CDR1 and CDR2 from the germline V gene are SGHRS and YFSETQ. The CDR3 DNA reads as TGCGCCAGCAGACCTCGGACAGGATCCACTGCTAACTATGGCTACACCTTC. Residues: CASRPRTGSTANYGYTF.

This chain connects TRBV28 to TRBJ2-2; 10 nucleotides line up with TRBD1. V dropped 6 bases and J dropped 4; count of bases not matched to a gene: 5. This CDR3 has 15 amino acids. The germline V gene encodes CDR1 MDHEN and CDR2 SYDVKM. The chain's CDR3 is CASRRDRGFTGELFF. The DNA of the CDR3 is TGTGCCAGCAGAAGGGACAGGGGTTTCACCGGGGAGCTGTTTTTT.

This clone has a single count. The rearrangement links TRBV2 to TRBJ2-3; a weak D match, TRBD2 (5 bases). Germline CDR1 SNHLY, CDR2 FYNNEI. CDR3 length equals 11 residues. The germline V and J ends were trimmed by 8 bases and 5 bases, with 8 bases remaining between them. CDR3 DNA sequence: TGTGCCAGCCGAGGAGGAGATACGCAGTATTTT. Translation gives CASRGGDTQYF.

This clone was seen just once. The genes are TRBV6-5 and TRBJ2-3; 9 nucleotides line up with TRBD2. The CDR3 totals 14 residues. Germline trimming cut 5 bases from V and 4 bases from J; bases unmatched to any gene: 4. The germline CDR1 and CDR2 sequences are MNHEY and SVGAGI. In DNA, the CDR3 is TGTGCCAGCAGTCATAGCGGGAGTCCAGATACGCAGTATTTT. Translated, it gives CASSHSGSPDTQYF.

The V and J genes are TRBV6-5 and TRBJ2-7; no definite D call. CDR3 length: 14 residues. V was trimmed by 0 bases and J by 2 bases, leaving 8 bases between them. Per the germline V gene, CDR1 is MNHEY and CDR2 is SVGAGI. CDR3 DNA sequence: TGTGCCAGCAGTTACTCGTACGGCACCTACGAGCAGTACTTC. Translated: CASSYSYGTYEQYF.